This T cell receptor beta chain was observed in a study of blood T cells in healthy people across ages. Samples had at least 6 million PBMCs isolated from them. A second PCR, run for about 7 to 11 cycles, used a sample-barcoded 5' primer plus a J-beta primer mix. TCRdb redid the calling of the 5' RACE reads with MiXCR, one entry per CDR3 protein. The sample lists hundreds of thousands of distinct CDR3 sequences; 58% were seen once. Study outcomes and limitations: CMV infection status of these donors was not known. Versus aged donors, long-lived donors had higher diversity and more naive CD4+ cells. Diversity estimates from one million T cells were considered underestimates.

A word on this clonotype: Its antigen remains unknown.

The V end was cut by 5 bases, the J end by 7 bases, with 9 bases between. This CDR3 comprises 11 residues. Germline CDR1 is SGHTA and CDR2 is FQGNSA. Material for sequencing was blood. V usage is TRBV7-2 and J usage is TRBJ2-7; no firm D call. The receptor's source is a man aged 25-45 years in good health. The CDR3 reads CASSPLSEQYF. CDR3 nucleotide sequence: TGTGCCAGCAGCCCACTAAGTGAGCAGTACTTC.